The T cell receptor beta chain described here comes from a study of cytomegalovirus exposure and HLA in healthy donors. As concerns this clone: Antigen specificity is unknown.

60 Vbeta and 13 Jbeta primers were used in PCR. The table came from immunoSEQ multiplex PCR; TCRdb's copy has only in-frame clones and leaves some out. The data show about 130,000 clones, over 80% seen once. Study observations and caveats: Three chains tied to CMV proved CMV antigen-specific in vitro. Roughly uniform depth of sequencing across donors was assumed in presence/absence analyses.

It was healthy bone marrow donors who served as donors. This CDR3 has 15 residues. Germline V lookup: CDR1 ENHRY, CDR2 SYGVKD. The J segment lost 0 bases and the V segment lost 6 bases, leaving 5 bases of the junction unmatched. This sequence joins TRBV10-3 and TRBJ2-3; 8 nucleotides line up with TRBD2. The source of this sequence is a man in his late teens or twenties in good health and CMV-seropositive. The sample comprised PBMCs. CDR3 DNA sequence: TGTGCCATCAGAACGGGGGGGATTAGCACAGATACGCAGTATTTT. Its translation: CAIRTGGISTDTQYF.